These 5 T cell receptor beta chains came from one sample sequenced in a study of cytomegalovirus exposure and HLA in healthy donors. Primers: 60 Vbeta forward and 13 Jbeta reverse. Produced via immunoSEQ multiplex PCR; TCRdb's table is partial and in-frame only. The sample lists 150,000 or so clones, roughly 80% seen once, with over 13% in the top ten. The sequenced material came from PBMCs. Receptor source: a woman aged 35 to 49 in good health and CMV-seronegative.

The V call is TRBV27, the J call TRBJ1-2; possibly TRBD1 for D (5 bases). V was clipped by 4 bases and J by 3 bases, with 9 bases between them. CDR3 length equals 13 residues. The germline gives CDR1 MNHEY, CDR2 SMNVEV (reference sequence). CDR3 DNA sequence: TGTGCCAGCAGTTATGACAGCTACTATGGCTACACCTTC. Protein sequence: CASSYDSYYGYTF.

V is TRBV10-3 and J is TRBJ1-4, with a tentative D call TRBD1 (6 bases). The germline gives CDR1 ENHRY, CDR2 SYGVKD. The length of the CDR3 is 13 residues. The V end lost 2 bases, the J end lost 7 bases, and 8 bases lay between the germline ends. In nucleotides, the CDR3 is TGTGCCATCAGTGAGCGACAGGCTGAAAAACTGTTTTTT. It yields the protein CAISERQAEKLFF.

This clone was detected a few times. This chain uses TRBV28 with TRBJ2-3; 8 bases line up with TRBD1. The CDR3 has 15 amino acids. Germline lookup yields CDR1 MDHEN and CDR2 SYDVKM. J lost 3 bases, V lost 6 bases, and 8 bases had no gene match. CDR3 sequence: CASSTGTGGTDTQYF. In DNA, the CDR3 is TGTGCCAGCAGCACCGGGACAGGTGGAACAGATACGCAGTATTTT.

The chain joins TRBV10-1 to TRBJ2-3; D perhaps matches TRBD2 (6 bases). The CDR3 runs 15 residues. Deletions cut 0 bases from V and 4 bases from J, with 11 bases between. Looked up from germline, CDR1 is WNHNN and CDR2 is SYGVQD (reference sequence). The CDR3 loop reads CASSESSGGADTQYF. The CDR3 bases are TGCGCCAGCAGTGAGTCAAGCGGAGGGGCAGATACGCAGTATTTT.

The chain carries TRBV9 and TRBJ2-1, with D unresolved. Looked up from germline, CDR1 is SGDLS and CDR2 is YYNGEE. V was clipped by 4 bases and J by 1 base, with 12 bases between them. This CDR3 is built from 15 residues. CDR3 sequence reads: CASSTQSGSYNEQFF. DNA of the CDR3: TGTGCCAGCAGCACTCAAAGTGGTTCCTACAATGAGCAGTTCTTC.